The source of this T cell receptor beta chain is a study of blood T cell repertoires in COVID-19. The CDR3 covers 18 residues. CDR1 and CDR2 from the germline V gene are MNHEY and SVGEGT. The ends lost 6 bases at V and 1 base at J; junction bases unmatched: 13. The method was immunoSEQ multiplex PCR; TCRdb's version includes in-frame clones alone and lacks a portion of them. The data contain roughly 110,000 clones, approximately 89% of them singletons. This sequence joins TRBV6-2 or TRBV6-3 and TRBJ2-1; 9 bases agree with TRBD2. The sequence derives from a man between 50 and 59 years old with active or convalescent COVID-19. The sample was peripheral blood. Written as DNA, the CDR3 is TGTGCCAGCAGCGAACAGTCCCCTAGCGGGAAATCCTACAATGAGCAGTTCTTC. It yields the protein CASSEQSPSGKSYNEQFF.